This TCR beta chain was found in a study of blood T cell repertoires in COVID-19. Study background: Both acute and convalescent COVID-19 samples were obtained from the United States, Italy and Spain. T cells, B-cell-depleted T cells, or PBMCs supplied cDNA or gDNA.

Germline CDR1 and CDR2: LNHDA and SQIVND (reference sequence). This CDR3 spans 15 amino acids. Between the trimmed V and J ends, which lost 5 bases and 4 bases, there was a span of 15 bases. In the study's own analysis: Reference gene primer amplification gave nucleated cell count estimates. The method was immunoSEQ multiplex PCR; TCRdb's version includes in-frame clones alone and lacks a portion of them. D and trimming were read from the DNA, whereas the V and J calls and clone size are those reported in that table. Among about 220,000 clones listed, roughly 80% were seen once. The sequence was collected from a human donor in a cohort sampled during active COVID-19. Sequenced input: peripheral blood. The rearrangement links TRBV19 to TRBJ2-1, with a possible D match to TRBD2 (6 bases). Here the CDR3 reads CASSPTGGAYNEQFF. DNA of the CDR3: TGTGCCAGTAGTCCCACGGGCGGGGCATACAATGAGCAGTTCTTC.